The 18 T cell receptor beta chains below all came from one sample that was sequenced in a study of blood T cell repertoires in COVID-19. Sequenced by immunoSEQ multiplex PCR; TCRdb stores in-frame clones only, minus some. In the table there are about 94,000 clones, roughly 80% of which are singletons. What was sequenced was peripheral blood. The receptor set was obtained from a human donor in a cohort sampled during active COVID-19.

The chain joins TRBV6-6 to TRBJ2-7; D unclear. The germline V gene has CDR1 MNHNY and CDR2 SVGAGI (reference sequence). V gave up 5 bases and J gave up 4 bases, with 9 bases separating them. This CDR3 has 12 residues. CDR3 nucleotide sequence: TGTGCCAGCAGTAGTTTGGCTTACGAGCAGTACTTC. Its translation is CASSSLAYEQYF.

The V call is TRBV6-6, the J call TRBJ1-1; 11 nucleotides line up with TRBD1. The CDR3 loop spans 18 amino acids. Germline CDR1 and CDR2: MNHNY and SVGAGI (reference sequence). With V trimmed by 5 bases and J by 4 bases, 15 bases remained unmatched. The CDR3 DNA is TGTGCCAGCAGTCTGACCGGGACAGGGGGAGCATTTCGCACTGAAGCTTTCTTT. Its translation: CASSLTGTGGAFRTEAFF.

This clone was detected a few times. V is TRBV3-1 (or the pseudogene TRBV3-2) and J is TRBJ2-7; perhaps TRBD1 as D (6 bases). The CDR3 sequence is 14 residues long. V lost 2 bases to trimming and J lost 5 bases, with 13 bases between them. CDR1 LGHDT and CDR2 YNNKEL come from the germline V gene (reference sequence). In nucleotides, the CDR3 is TGTGCCAGCAGCCAACAGGGGAGTGATGACGAGCAGTACTTC. Its translation is CASSQQGSDDEQYF.

V usage is TRBV27 and J usage is TRBJ1-1; 7 bases agree with TRBD1. The CDR3 is 12 amino acids. The germline gives CDR1 MNHEY, CDR2 SMNVEV (reference sequence). Trimming cost V 5 bases and J 9 bases; bases outside gene matches: 6. CDR3 amino acids: CASSQGTAKAFF. The DNA of the CDR3 is TGTGCCAGCAGTCAAGGGACAGCTAAAGCTTTCTTT.

The rearrangement joins TRBV5-1 to TRBJ2-7; D is uncertain. The CDR3 is 18 residues long. Germline V lookup: CDR1 SGHRS, CDR2 YFSETQ. The germline V and J ends were trimmed by 2 bases and 4 bases, with 25 bases remaining between them. CDR3 residues: CASSFSDTEALPGYEQYF. In DNA, the CDR3 is TGCGCCAGCAGCTTTTCCGACACCGAAGCACTCCCCGGATACGAGCAGTACTTC.

CDR3 bases: TGTGCCAGCAGCTTAAGGAGTCGGTCCGGAGTTGGGCAGCCCCAGCATTTT. Protein: CASSLRSRSGVGQPQHF. The chain carries TRBV7-2 and TRBJ1-5; D gene uncertain. There are 17 residues in the CDR3. Trimming cost V 2 bases and J 7 bases, with 21 bases left between them. Looked up from germline, CDR1 is SGHTA and CDR2 is FQGNSA.

The chain's CDR3 is CASSRGTGLYEQYF. Here the CDR3 DNA reads TGTGCCAGTAGTCGCGGGACAGGGCTCTACGAGCAGTACTTC. The chain uses TRBV19 and TRBJ2-7; 9 bases are a match to TRBD1. CDR1 is LNHDA, CDR2 SQIVND, per germline (reference sequence). This CDR3 contains 14 residues. The ends lost 5 bases at V and 3 bases at J; junction bases unmatched: 5. The whole variable domain, remainder taken from reference TRBV19 and TRBJ2-7, is DGGITQSPKYLFRKEGQNVTLSCEQNLNHDAMYWYRQDPGQGLRLIYYSQIVNDFQKGDIAEGYSVSREKKESFPLTVTSAQKNPTAFYLCASSRGTGLYEQYFGPGTRLTVT.

The chain recombines TRBV7-9 with TRBJ2-7; TRBD2 agrees at 8 bases. The CDR3 runs 15 residues. V lost 0 bases, J lost 7 bases, and 8 bases stayed unmatched. CDR1 and CDR2 from the germline V gene are SEHNR and FQNEAQ (reference sequence). CDR3 in amino acids: CASSLAGTRDLEQYF. CDR3 coding DNA: TGTGCCAGCAGCTTAGCCGGGACTAGGGACCTGGAGCAGTACTTC.

V is TRBV19 and J is TRBJ1-1; 7 bases match TRBD1. The CDR3 spans 13 residues. Germline V gene lookup returns CDR1 LNHDA and CDR2 SQIVND (reference sequence). Trimming took 5 bases from V and 7 from J; bases not matched to a gene: 7. The CDR3 spells CASSEQGRGEAFF. The CDR3 DNA reads TGTGCCAGTAGTGAACAGGGGCGGGGTGAAGCTTTCTTT.

The V gene is TRBV6-5, the J gene TRBJ1-5; D is perhaps TRBD1 (5 bases). Trimming took 0 bases from V and 7 from J, leaving 10 bases between them. Germline V gene sequence: CDR1 MNHEY, CDR2 SVGAGI. The CDR3 is made up of 14 amino acids. The CDR3 DNA reads TGTGCCAGCAGTTACTCGCCAGGGAAACAGCCCCAGCATTTT. This codes for CASSYSPGKQPQHF.

The CDR3: CATLPGHKSSGNTIYF. CDR3 nucleotide sequence: TGTGCCACTCTACCGGGACACAAAAGCTCTGGAAACACCATATATTTT. This chain connects TRBV24-1 to TRBJ1-3; possibly TRBD1 for D (6 bases). Trimming pared 10 bases from V and 0 bases from J, leaving 18 bases between. Germline V CDR1 and CDR2: KGHDR, SFDVKD. This CDR3 region has 16 residues.

V is TRBV18 and J is TRBJ1-3; no reliable D call. The V end was cut by 5 bases, the J end by 1 base, with 15 bases between. This CDR3 contains 16 residues. Germline V gene data show CDR1 as KGHSH and CDR2 as LQKENI. CDR3 coding DNA: TGTGCCAGCTCAGACGGGGTTACATATTCTGGAAACACCATATATTTT. Protein sequence: CASSDGVTYSGNTIYF.

V and J are TRBV5-8 and TRBJ2-3; 9 bases match TRBD1. Germline values: CDR1 SGHTS, CDR2 YDEGEE. The V and J ends lost 5 bases and 7 bases, in that order; junction bases with no gene match: 8. This CDR3 is 14 amino acids long. Written as DNA, the CDR3 is TGTGCCAGCAGGGACAGGGGTCTACCTCATACGCAGTATTTT. It encodes CASRDRGLPHTQYF.

The chain joins TRBV29-1 to TRBJ2-2, with D tentatively TRBD1 (7 bases). The V end lost 3 bases, the J end lost 8 bases, and 25 bases lay between the germline ends. The CDR3 is 17 amino acids. Germline values: CDR1 SQVTM, CDR2 ANQGSEA. The CDR3 sequence: CSVDSGTLQGPQGELFF. The CDR3 region has the DNA TGCAGCGTTGACTCCGGGACTTTACAGGGGCCCCAAGGGGAGCTGTTTTTT.

CDR3 protein: CASSLLYEAFSGNTIYF. For the CDR3, the DNA is TGTGCCAGCAGCCTCCTATATGAGGCCTTCTCTGGAAACACCATATATTTT. J is TRBJ1-3 and V is TRBV5-5; D call uncertain. The CDR3 sequence is 17 residues long. Per germline, CDR1 SGHKS and CDR2 YYEKEE (reference sequence). Trimming cost V 4 bases and J 0 bases, with 17 bases left between them.

The rearrangement uses TRBV27 and TRBJ2-7; weak D call: TRBD1 (5 bases). Looked up from germline, CDR1 is MNHEY and CDR2 is SMNVEV (reference sequence). The CDR3 totals 14 residues. The germline V and J ends were trimmed by 3 bases and 0 bases, with 9 bases remaining between them. CDR3 residues: CASSFVGRSYEQYF. CDR3 bases: TGTGCCAGCAGTTTCGTGGGGCGCTCCTACGAGCAGTACTTC.

The chain recombines TRBV28 with TRBJ2-7; 7 bases fit TRBD1. This CDR3 has 14 residues. J gave up 0 bases and V 4 bases, and 3 bases lay outside the gene matches. Germline CDR1 MDHEN, CDR2 SYDVKM. This CDR3 reads CASSYGQASYEQYF. The CDR3 DNA reads as TGTGCCAGCAGTTACGGACAGGCCTCCTACGAGCAGTACTTC.

The chain combines TRBV4-1 with TRBJ2-7; a possible D gene is TRBD1 (6 bases). CDR3 length: 16 residues. The V gene lost 4 bases and the J gene lost 0 bases, with 16 bases spanning the gap. Germline loops: CDR1 MGHRA, CDR2 YSYEKL. The CDR3 sequence: CASSLTTGTSSYEQYF. The CDR3 coding sequence is TGCGCCAGCAGCCTAACCACCGGGACAAGCTCCTACGAGCAGTACTTC.